This T cell receptor (beta chain) is from a study of blood T cell repertoires in COVID-19. Whole-study context: Samples came from the United States, Italy and Spain, spanning acute and convalescent COVID-19. Sources were T cells, B-cell-depleted T cells, or PBMCs; the material itself was cDNA or gDNA.

Authors' processing steps: Cell counts per sample came from amplifying reference gene primers. Sequenced by immunoSEQ multiplex PCR; TCRdb stores in-frame clones only, minus some. V, J and clone size are those of that table, while D and trimming were read from the DNA. The sample carries about 65,000 clones, about 83% recorded once. Seattle researchers signed up patients amid active infection and tracked them longitudinally. This sequence was found in a man aged 45-65 years with COVID-19, enrolled during active disease. Sequences were obtained from peripheral blood.

In nucleotides, the CDR3 is TGTGCCAGCTCGACAGGGGGCGGTTCACCCCTCCACTTT. Its translation: CASSTGGGSPLHF. This chain uses TRBV18 with TRBJ1-6; 10 bases are shared with TRBD1. Germline assignment: CDR1 KGHSH and CDR2 LQKENI. V lost 6 bases to trimming and J lost 9 bases; unmatched junction nucleotides: 2. The CDR3 is 13 residues long.